This T cell receptor (beta chain) emerged from a study of CD8+CD57+ T cells in acquired aplastic anemia (dated 2018 in TCRdb). About the investigation overall: Extracted DNA from sorted CD4+ and CD8+ cells averaged approximately 3.4 ug, ranging from roughly 0.2 to 30 ug. CD8+CD57+ expansion was defined as frequency above the mean frequency observed in healthy subjects.

Expansion of CD8+CD57+ cells had been shown by flow cytometry in the patients chosen for sequencing. All patients had severe acquired aplastic anemia diagnosed by International Study of Aplastic Anemia and Agranulocytosis and Camitta criteria. No therapy had been received by the patients at the time of blood sampling. In this study, sorted CD4+ and CD8+ T cells from the blood of healthy subjects and of severe aplastic anemia patients had their TCR repertoires deep-sequenced. Patients were enrolled under clinicaltrials.gov protocols 00001620, 01623167, 00001397, 00071045, 00081523 and 00961064 in the USA. Ficoll-Paque density gradient centrifugation was used to isolate peripheral blood mononuclear cells. Before DNA extraction, CD4+ and CD8+ T cells were sorted with FACS or magnetic beads. What the work shows at the level of the full study, not this receptor alone: Nearly 30 CD8+ CDR3 sequences were found in both patients and controls but appeared to be highly expressed in patients and within the immunodominant clones of the patients. CD8+ Simpson's diversity did not differ significantly between patients and healthy controls (P=0.060).

Genomic DNA was used as template for profiling of TCR beta VDJ combinations and CDR3 sequences. An Illumina HiSeq 2000 was the platform used for TCR repertoire sequencing. The original methods were these. TRBV/TRBJ rearrangement plots, CDR3 size and DJ length profiles, and Simpson's diversity index were used to evaluate the repertoires. The most abundant DNA sequence in the deep sequencing data was defined as the immunodominant clone. CDR3 amino acid sequences were checked for sharing between subjects and were compared against published repertoires and the VDJdb database. The public reads were quality trimmed at Q25 with fastp and then assembled into clones with MiXCR by TCRdb, keeping productive beta chains. Under each unique CDR3 protein, matching rows form one entry showing the most common genes and DNA. TCRdb's processing, not the study's, gives the V and J calls here. A total of just over 450,000 distinct CDR3 sequences appear in this sample, more than 25% of them only once. About 0.8% of the sample is in the top ten clones.

In the germline V gene, CDR1 corresponds to MDHEN and CDR2 to SYDVKM. For this chain, trimming is 4 bases at the V end and 3 bases at the J end, and the number of junction bases without a gene match is 7. The CDR3 numbers 16 residues from cysteine through phenylalanine. The entry retains the CDR3 DNA only, 48 bases that are in frame from base 1. Concerning this clonotype itself: Its antigen target is currently unknown. Base qualities are not recorded, but no much larger clone differs from it by a single base.

Source material: sorted CD4+, CD8+, or CD8+CD57+ T cells (not recorded which) from PBMCs. The chain is made from TRBV28 and TRBJ2-7, and 12 junctional nucleotides match TRBD2. This clonotype originated in a human donor with aplastic anemia. The DNA sequence follows: TGTGCCAGCAGTTCAAACGGACTAGCGGGATTCTACGAGCAGTACTTC. This sequence encodes CASSSNGLAGFYEQYF.